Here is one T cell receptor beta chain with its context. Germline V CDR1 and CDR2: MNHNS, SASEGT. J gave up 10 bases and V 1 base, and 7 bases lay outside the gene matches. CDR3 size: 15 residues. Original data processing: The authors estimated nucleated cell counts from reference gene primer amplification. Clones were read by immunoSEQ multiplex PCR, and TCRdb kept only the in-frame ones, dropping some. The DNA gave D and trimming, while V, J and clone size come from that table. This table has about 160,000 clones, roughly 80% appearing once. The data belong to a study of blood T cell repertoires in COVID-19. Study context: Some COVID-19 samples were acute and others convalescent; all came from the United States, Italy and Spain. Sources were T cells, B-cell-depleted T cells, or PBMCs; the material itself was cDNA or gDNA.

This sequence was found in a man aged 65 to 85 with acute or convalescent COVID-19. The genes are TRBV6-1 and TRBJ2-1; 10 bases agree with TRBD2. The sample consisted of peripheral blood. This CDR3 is CASSEVAGGPREQFF. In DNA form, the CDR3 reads TGTGCCAGCAGTGAAGTAGCGGGGGGTCCCCGAGAGCAGTTCTTC.